This T cell receptor beta chain was recorded in a study of shared clonotypes between healthy human individuals. The overall study: Each donor's CD8 memory used one plate, CD8 naive two, each CD4 subset three. Findings and limits, study-wide: The represented genetic and exposure-history diversity was limited by the small number of donors. Compared with memory subsets, naive subsets generally had larger estimated richness.

In this sample, this clone turned up once. What it binds is unknown. Authors' processing steps: There were no quality scores in the junction-only immunoSEQ sequences, so filtering differed. Clones were read by immunoSEQ multiplex PCR, and TCRdb kept only the in-frame ones, dropping some. That table supplies the V and J calls and clone size; D and trimming were determined from the DNA. The table lists some 2,400,000 clones, around 95% of them singletons, with 0.13% in the top ten. V gave up 4 bases and J gave up 6 bases, with 14 bases separating them. This CDR3 is built from 13 residues. The germline gives CDR1 SGHNT, CDR2 YYREEE (reference sequence).

The sample comprised naive CD4+ T cells sorted from blood. Subset reported: CD45RA+ positively selected. The chain couples TRBV5-4 to TRBJ2-7; D uncertain. This receptor was obtained from a man aged 18 to 30 in good health. This chain's CDR3 is CASSPVDIGEQYF. CDR3 nucleotide sequence: TGTGCCAGCAGCCCAGTCGACATTGGCGAGCAGTACTTC.